This T cell receptor (beta chain) was profiled in a study of T cell clusters in autoimmune cytopenias. Looking at the study overall: The median distinct TRB clonotype count was fewer than 3,000 per sample, from a median about 54,000 reads.

General study findings and limits: TRB repertoire shifts in secondary cytopenia and chronic lymphocytic leukemia mostly reflected lymphoma, not autoimmunity. Active autoimmune hepatitis patients had roughly 3-fold fewer exclusive TRB clusters than healthy donors. Functional roles of the in silico T cell clusters still await experimental validation.

A word on this clonotype: Its antigen is not known.

TRB was amplified from about 270 ng of peripheral blood genomic DNA per sample. Multiplex touch-down PCR amplified TRB using TRB-A and TRB-B pools in one tube. Using the multiplex PCR reads, TCRdb records one entry per CDR3 protein without DNA. This repertoire includes about 2,200 distinct CDR3 sequences. From germline, CDR1 is KGHSH and CDR2 LQKENI. The CDR3 has 17 amino acids. The sequenced material came from peripheral blood. This chain uses TRBV18 with TRBJ2-5; TCRdb's D call, TRBD1, is unchecked because there is no DNA. This TCR came from a human donor with an autoimmune cytopenia or autoimmune hepatitis (not recorded which). CDR3 sequence: CASSPPTQGNLRETQYF.